The clone carrying this T cell receptor (beta chain) was seen ten or more times. Its matching antigen is unknown. Germline loops: CDR1 SGHTA, CDR2 FQGNSA. Trimming removed 2 bases from V and 6 bases from J, with 11 bases in between. The length of the CDR3 is 13 residues. This specimen comes from a study of T cells after yellow fever vaccination. In the study overall: Preparation of fractions with low cell numbers was performed using SMART-Seq v4 Ultra Low Input.

TCRdb re-derived calls from the 5' RACE reads in MiXCR, one entry per CDR3 protein. The data show 250,000 to 350,000 distinct CDR3 sequences, 6.8% seen once. Overall study findings and caveats: Most clones from primary vaccination were detected again post-booster (just under 97% CD4, more than 85% CD8). Contaminants from the bulk population, in the form of abundant clonotypes, could be found in FACS-sorted repertoires.

Sequences were derived from PBMCs, sampled more than 40 days after the first yellow fever vaccination. This chain connects TRBV7-2 to TRBJ2-7, with D perhaps matching TRBD1 (5 bases). The sequence derives from a man in his late teens or twenties who received the YFV17D yellow fever vaccine. CDR3 nucleotide sequence: TGTGCCAGCAGCTTAAGGGGCAGTGGCGAGCAGTACTTC. Its protein is CASSLRGSGEQYF.